This T cell receptor (beta chain) comes out of a study of T cells after yellow fever vaccination (dated by TCRdb to the late 2010s). For context, the study as a whole: The SMART-Seq v4 Ultra Low Input RNA kit was used to prepare libraries from fractions with low cell numbers. To follow T-cell clones before and after primary and booster YFV17D yellow fever vaccination, bulk TCR alpha and beta repertoires were sequenced over time. Two healthy male donors made up the cohort, one aged 18 to 30 years and the other aged 30 to 39 years. Bulk PBMC replicates and cell subsets were isolated from blood drawn at multiple timepoints before and after both primary and secondary immunization. The study at large found these results: FACS-sorted repertoires could contain abundant contaminating clonotypes from the bulk population, so computational filtering was required. The study included only a couple of donors, which limits how far the findings can be generalized. A small share of clonotypes occurred in both CD4 and CD8 compartments, likely arising from convergent recombination. Compared with the primary T-cell response, the secondary T-cell response was faster but weaker, reaching its peak on day 5 rather than on day 15. After the booster, most clones that had expanded after primary vaccination were detected again (over 95% of CD4 and 88% of CD8), suggesting broad maintenance of memory.

This clonotype was picked up a small number of times. Its antigen remains undetermined. No per-base quality is available; no much larger clone lies one base away. The treatment or condition label here, explained by the study, means: live attenuated yellow fever vaccine strain. Two biological replicates of bulk PBMCs were collected at each blood-draw timepoint. A standard Ficoll-Paque protocol was used to isolate PBMCs from peripheral blood. TriZol was used to extract RNA from bulk PBMCs, from CD4 and CD8 fractions, and from dextramer-positive and dextramer-negative fractions. Synthesis of TCR cDNA relied on 5'RACE template switching, a step that introduced a universal primer site along with unique molecular identifiers. cDNA synthesis was primed from both the TCR alpha and TCR beta constant segments. Libraries were amplified in two PCR steps, with sample barcodes and sequencing adapters added in the second step. Sequencing of the libraries was done on either Illumina HiSeq 2500 (2x100 bp) or NovaSeq (2x150 bp). Concerning the study's data processing: Reads were demultiplexed and collapsed into UMI consensus sequences with MIGEC, and V(D)J alignment was performed with MiXCR. Vaccine-responding clonotypes were defined with edgeR using replicate PBMC samples, requiring FDR below 0.01 and a log2 fold change above 5 up to day 15. CD4 or CD8 identity was assigned to each bulk clonotype according to whether the clonotype was present at higher abundance in the sequenced CD4 repertoire or the sequenced CD8 repertoire. TCRdb itself trimmed the public reads at Q25 with fastp, ran MiXCR and retained productive beta chains. When rows share a CDR3 protein, they turn into one entry using the most common DNA and genes. TCRdb's processing, not the authors' own work, is the source of the V and J calls. This sample has some 550,000 distinct CDR3 sequences in its table, and about 19% of those were observed once. The ten biggest clones cover around 15% of the sample.

V loses 5 bases of germline sequence and J loses 10 bases, and the interval between the two ends is 14 bases. The CDR3 contains 12 residues, cysteine and phenylalanine counted. The kept DNA is CDR3 alone, 36 bases in frame from the first base. The CDR1 and CDR2 encoded by the germline V gene are MDHEN and SYDVKM. The sample consisted of PBMCs, taken 15 days after the yellow fever booster vaccination. This chain is built from TRBV28 and TRBJ1-2, with TRBD1 tentatively as D gene (6 bases match). The origin of this receptor is a man younger than 40 who received the YFV17D yellow fever vaccine. For the CDR3, the sequence is CASSAKGVSYTF. The sequenced DNA is TGTGCCAGCAGTGCGAAGGGGGTCTCCTACACCTTC.